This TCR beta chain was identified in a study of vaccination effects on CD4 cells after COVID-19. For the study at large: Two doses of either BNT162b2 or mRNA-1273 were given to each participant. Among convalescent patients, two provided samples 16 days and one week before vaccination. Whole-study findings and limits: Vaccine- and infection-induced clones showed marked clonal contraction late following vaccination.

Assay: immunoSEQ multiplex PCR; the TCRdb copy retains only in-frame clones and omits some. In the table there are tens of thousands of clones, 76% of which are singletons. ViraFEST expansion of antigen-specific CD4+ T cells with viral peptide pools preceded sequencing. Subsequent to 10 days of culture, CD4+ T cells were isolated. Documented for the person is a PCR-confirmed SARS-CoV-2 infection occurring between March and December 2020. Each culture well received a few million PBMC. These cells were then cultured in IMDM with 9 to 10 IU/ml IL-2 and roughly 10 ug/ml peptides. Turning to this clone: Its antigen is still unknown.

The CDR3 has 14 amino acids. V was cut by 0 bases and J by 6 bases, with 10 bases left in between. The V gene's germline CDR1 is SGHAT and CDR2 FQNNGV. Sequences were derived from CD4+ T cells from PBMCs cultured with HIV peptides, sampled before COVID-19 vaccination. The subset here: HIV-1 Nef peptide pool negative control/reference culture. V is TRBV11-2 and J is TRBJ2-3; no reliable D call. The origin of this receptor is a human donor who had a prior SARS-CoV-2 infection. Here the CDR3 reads CASSLDRHADTQYF. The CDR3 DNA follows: TGTGCCAGCAGCTTAGATCGACACGCGGATACGCAGTATTTT.